This TCR beta chain was sequenced for a study of T cells in Graves' hyperthyroidism and ophthalmopathy. Study-wide background: The initial diagnosis was the point when peripheral blood was collected, ahead of any treatment.

Diagnostic decisions used clinical symptoms, serum thyroxine and TRAb, thyroid ultrasound and orbital computed tomography. Fresh 10 ml peripheral blood yielded PBMCs. Whole-study findings and limits: From stable hyperthyroidism, ophthalmopathy was set apart by a 13 V-J model.

TCR beta CDR3 regions were amplified from RNA transcripts. Using the HTBI primer set, a first-round RT-PCR was run on the TCR CDR3. One entry per CDR3 protein, called by TCRdb with MiXCR from the multiplex PCR reads. Of around 530,000 distinct CDR3 sequences detected, roughly 17% appear once; the ten largest clones hold about 16%. At least ten counts were recorded for this clonotype. No antigen is known for it. Germline V lookup: CDR1 GTSNPN, CDR2 SVGIG (reference sequence). The CDR3 is 12 residues long. Trimming cost V 5 bases and J 3 bases, with 11 bases left between them. The rearrangement links TRBV30 to TRBJ2-7; D is undetermined. The receptor comes from a woman aged 18-29 years with Graves' ophthalmopathy. Input material: blood. DNA for the CDR3: TGTGCCTGGGGCAAAGGGAACTACGAGCAGTACTTC. This sequence encodes CAWGKGNYEQYF.